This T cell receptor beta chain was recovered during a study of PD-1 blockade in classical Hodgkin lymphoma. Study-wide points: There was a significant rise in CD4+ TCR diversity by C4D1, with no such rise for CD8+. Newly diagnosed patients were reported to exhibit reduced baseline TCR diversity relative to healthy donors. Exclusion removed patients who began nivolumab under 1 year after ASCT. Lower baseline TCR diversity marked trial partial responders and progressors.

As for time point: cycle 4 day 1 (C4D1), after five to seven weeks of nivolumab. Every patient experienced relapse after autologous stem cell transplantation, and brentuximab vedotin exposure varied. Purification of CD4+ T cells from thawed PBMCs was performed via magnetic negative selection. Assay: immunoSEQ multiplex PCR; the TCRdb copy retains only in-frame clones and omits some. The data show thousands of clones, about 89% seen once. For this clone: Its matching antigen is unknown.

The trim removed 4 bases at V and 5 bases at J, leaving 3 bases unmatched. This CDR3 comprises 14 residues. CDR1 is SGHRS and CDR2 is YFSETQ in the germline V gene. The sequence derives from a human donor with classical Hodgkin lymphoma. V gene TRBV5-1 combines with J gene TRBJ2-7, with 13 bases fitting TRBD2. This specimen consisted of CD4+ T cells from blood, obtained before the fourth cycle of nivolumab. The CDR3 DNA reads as TGCGCCAGCAGCCACGGGACTAGCGGGAACGAGCAGTACTTC. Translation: CASSHGTSGNEQYF.